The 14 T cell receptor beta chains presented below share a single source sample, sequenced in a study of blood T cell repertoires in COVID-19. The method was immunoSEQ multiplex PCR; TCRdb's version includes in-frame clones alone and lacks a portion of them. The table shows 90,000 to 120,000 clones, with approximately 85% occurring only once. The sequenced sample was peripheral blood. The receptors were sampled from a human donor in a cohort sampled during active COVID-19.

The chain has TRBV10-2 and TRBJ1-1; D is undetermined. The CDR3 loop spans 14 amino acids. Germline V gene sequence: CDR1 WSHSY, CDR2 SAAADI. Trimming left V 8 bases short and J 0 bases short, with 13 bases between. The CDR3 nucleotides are TGCGCCAGCGCCGACCAGGTTATGAACACTGAAGCTTTCTTT. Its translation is CASADQVMNTEAFF.

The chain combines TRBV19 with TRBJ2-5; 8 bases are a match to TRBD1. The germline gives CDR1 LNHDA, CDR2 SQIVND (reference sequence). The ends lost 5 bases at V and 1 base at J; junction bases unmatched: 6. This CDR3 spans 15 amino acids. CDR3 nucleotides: TGTGCCAGTAGTCCAATGACAGGGGCCCAAGAGACCCAGTACTTC. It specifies CASSPMTGAQETQYF.

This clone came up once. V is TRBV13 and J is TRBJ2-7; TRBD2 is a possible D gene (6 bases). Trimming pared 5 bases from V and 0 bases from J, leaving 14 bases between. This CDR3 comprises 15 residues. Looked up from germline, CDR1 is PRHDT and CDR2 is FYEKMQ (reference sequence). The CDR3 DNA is TGTGCCAGCAGCAACAAGCGGGCGAGCTCCTACGAGCAGTACTTC. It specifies CASSNKRASSYEQYF.

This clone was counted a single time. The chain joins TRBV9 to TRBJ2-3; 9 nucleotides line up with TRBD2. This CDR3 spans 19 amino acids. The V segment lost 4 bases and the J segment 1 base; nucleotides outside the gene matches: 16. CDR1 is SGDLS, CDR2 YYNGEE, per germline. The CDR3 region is CASSPQGGRAGWGTDTQYF. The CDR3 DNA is TGTGCCAGCAGCCCCCAGGGCGGGAGGGCCGGGTGGGGCACAGATACGCAGTATTTT.

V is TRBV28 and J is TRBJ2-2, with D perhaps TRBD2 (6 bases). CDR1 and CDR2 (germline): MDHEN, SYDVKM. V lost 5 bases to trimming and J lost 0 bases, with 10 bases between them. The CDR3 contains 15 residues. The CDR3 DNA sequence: TGTGCCAGCAGTCTCCTAGCGTCGAACACCGGGGAGCTGTTTTTT. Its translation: CASSLLASNTGELFF.

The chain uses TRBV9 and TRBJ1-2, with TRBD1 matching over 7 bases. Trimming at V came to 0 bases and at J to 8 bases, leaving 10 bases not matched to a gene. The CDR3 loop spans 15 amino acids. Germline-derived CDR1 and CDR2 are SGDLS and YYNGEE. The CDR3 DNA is TGTGCCAGCAGCGTAGCGACAGGGCGCTTGGAAGGCTACACCTTC. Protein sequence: CASSVATGRLEGYTF.

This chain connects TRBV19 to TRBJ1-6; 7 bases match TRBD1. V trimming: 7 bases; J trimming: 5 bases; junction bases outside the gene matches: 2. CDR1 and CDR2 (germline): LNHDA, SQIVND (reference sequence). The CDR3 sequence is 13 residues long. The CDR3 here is CASKGTDNSPLHF. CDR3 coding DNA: TGTGCCAGTAAAGGGACAGATAATTCACCCCTCCACTTT.

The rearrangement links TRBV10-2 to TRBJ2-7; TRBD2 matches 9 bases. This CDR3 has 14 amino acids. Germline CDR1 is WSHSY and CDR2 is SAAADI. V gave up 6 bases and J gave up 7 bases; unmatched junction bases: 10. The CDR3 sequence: CASRPGLAPGEQYF. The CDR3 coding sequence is TGCGCCAGCAGACCGGGACTAGCCCCCGGGGAGCAGTACTTC.

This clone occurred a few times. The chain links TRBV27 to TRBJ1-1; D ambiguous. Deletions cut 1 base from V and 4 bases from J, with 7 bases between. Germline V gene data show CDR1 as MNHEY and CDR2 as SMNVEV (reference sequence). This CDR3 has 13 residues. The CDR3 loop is CASSLWAGTEAFF. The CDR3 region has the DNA TGTGCCAGCAGTTTATGGGCTGGCACTGAAGCTTTCTTT.

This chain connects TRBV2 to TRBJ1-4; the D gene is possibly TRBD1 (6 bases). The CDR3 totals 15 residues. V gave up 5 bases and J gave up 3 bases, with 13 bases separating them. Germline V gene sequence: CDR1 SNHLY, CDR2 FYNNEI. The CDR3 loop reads CASSTGGLANEKLFF. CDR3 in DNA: TGTGCCAGCAGTACCGGGGGGCTGGCTAATGAAAAACTGTTTTTT.

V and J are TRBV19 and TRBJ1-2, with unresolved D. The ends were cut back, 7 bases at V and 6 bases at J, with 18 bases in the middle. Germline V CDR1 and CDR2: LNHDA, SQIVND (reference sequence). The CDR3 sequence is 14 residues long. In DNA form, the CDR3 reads TGTGCCAGTAAAGAATGGTCCGGGGTCGATGGCTACACCTTC. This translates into CASKEWSGVDGYTF.

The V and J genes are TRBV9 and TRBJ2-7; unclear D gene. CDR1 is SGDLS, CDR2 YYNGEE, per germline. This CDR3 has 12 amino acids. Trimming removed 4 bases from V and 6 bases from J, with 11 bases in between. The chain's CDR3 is CASSRLAGEQYF. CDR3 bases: TGTGCCAGCAGCCGTCTGGCTGGCGAGCAGTACTTC.

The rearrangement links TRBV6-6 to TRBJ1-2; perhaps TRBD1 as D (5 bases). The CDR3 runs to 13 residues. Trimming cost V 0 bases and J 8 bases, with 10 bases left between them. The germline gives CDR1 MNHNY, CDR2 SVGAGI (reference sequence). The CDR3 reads CASSYSGPGGYTF. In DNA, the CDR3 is TGTGCCAGCAGTTACTCGGGGCCGGGCGGCTACACCTTC.

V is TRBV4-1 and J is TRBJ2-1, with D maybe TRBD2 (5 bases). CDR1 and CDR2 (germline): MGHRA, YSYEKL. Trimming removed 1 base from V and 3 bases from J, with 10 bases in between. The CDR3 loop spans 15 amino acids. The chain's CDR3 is CASSQGELGYNEQFF. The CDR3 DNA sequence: TGCGCCAGCAGCCAAGGAGAACTAGGCTACAATGAGCAGTTCTTC.